The T cell receptor beta chain described here comes from a study of vaccination and CD4 T cells after COVID-19. Overall study: The post-vaccine samples came a median about 70 days after dose two (range 14 to 241).

The sample holds a few counts of this clonotype. What it recognizes is unknown. Study observations and caveats: Spike mono-reactivity applied to 304 of 307 vaccine-specific clones detected in convalescent patients. From a median of roughly 21 to 38, SARS-CoV-2-reactive clonotypes increased, though not significantly.

The CDR3 runs 15 residues. Germline assignment: CDR1 MNHNS and CDR2 SASEGT. V lost 6 bases and J lost 13; bases outside the gene matches: 16. The assay that was used to sequence DNA from cultured CD4+ T cells was the Oncomine TCR Beta short-read assay. Each CDR3 protein gets one entry after TCRdb re-called the PCR reads with MiXCR. The sample records about 12,000 distinct CDR3 sequences, more than 60% being singletons. Treatment noted: 10-day PBMC culture with coronavirus spike peptide pools or control peptides (ViraFEST assay). Convalescent patients tested SARS-CoV-2 PCR positive from March to December 2020, before Alpha, Beta and Delta emerged.

The clonotype comes from a human donor who had recovered from COVID-19. The chain combines TRBV6-1 with TRBJ1-4, with TRBD1 matching 8 bases. Sequencing was carried out using CD4+ T cells from blood, cultured in vitro. The CDR3 loop reads CASRKTGGRLVGLFF. In nucleotides, the CDR3 is TGTGCCAGCAGAAAAACAGGGGGTAGGCTGGTAGGACTGTTTTTT.